These T cell receptor beta chains were read from a single sample in a study of T cell changes during pregnancy in multiple sclerosis. Sequencing used immunoSEQ multiplex PCR; TCRdb keeps in-frame clones, though not all of them. The sample lists under 80,000 clones; roughly 94% were seen once. Sequencing was performed on peripheral blood, taken in the third trimester of pregnancy. Receptors were obtained from a female donor with multiple sclerosis, enrolled in a pregnancy study. Both conserved end residues are part of each CDR3. The D gene is left open where the match is weak. A clone size is listed for some rows: how often the clone was seen (once, few, many), or a class if it is expanded.

V: TRBV5-1
D: .
J: TRBJ2-3
size: .
DNA: TGCGCCAGCAGCTTGGACGGAGGAGGAATAAAGGGTCCGCAGTATTTT
CDR3: CASSLDGGGIKGPQYF

V: TRBV5-1
D: TRBD2
J: TRBJ2-5
size: .
DNA: TGCGCCAGCCGACCCTTTAGCGGGGGGGCCGAGACCCAGTACTTC
CDR3: CASRPFSGGAETQYF

V: TRBV21-1
D: .
J: TRBJ1-4
size: .
DNA: TGTGCCAGCACCCGGGGAAGGGTTGCTAATGAAAAACTGTTTTTT
CDR3: CASTRGRVANEKLFF

V: TRBV27
D: .
J: TRBJ2-3
size: .
DNA: TGTGCCAGCAGTTTAGTAGGGGCTAGCACAGATACGCAGTATTTT
CDR3: CASSLVGASTDTQYF

V: TRBV7-3
D: .
J: TRBJ1-2
size: .
DNA: TGTGCCAGCAGCTTATCTGGGGGGAACTATGGCTACACCTTC
CDR3: CASSLSGGNYGYTF

V: TRBV25-1
D: TRBD1
J: TRBJ1-2
size: .
DNA: TGTGCCAGCAGTTGGACAGGCGGCTATGGCTACACCTTC
CDR3: CASSWTGGYGYTF

V: TRBV6-6
D: .
J: TRBJ1-5
size: .
DNA: TGTGCCAGCAGTTACTTTCAGGGGAGCGGTCAGCCCCAGCATTTT
CDR3: CASSYFQGSGQPQHF

V: TRBV11-2
D: .
J: TRBJ1-1
size: .
DNA: TGTGCCAGCAGCTTGGGGGCCGGGAACACTGAAGCTTTCTTT
CDR3: CASSLGAGNTEAFF

V: TRBV11-3
D: TRBD1
J: TRBJ2-7
size: .
DNA: TGTGCCAGCGGCCCAGGGGACAGCTCCTACGAGCAGTACTTC
CDR3: CASGPGDSSYEQYF

V: TRBV18
D: TRBD1
J: TRBJ2-3
size: .
DNA: TGTGCCAGCCGACAGGGAGATACGCAGTATTTT
CDR3: CASRQGDTQYF

V: TRBV2
D: TRBD1
J: TRBJ2-1
size: .
DNA: TGTGCCAGCATCCGAGACAGGGGGCATGAGCAGTTCTTC
CDR3: CASIRDRGHEQFF

V: TRBV19
D: .
J: TRBJ1-1
size: once
DNA: TGTGCCAGTAGTTCTGGCAGTTCGAACACTGAAGCTTTCTTT
CDR3: CASSSGSSNTEAFF

V: TRBV7-9
D: .
J: TRBJ1-4
size: once
DNA: TGTGCCAGCAGCTTTTTCCGGACCAGCGGGGCTAATGAAAAACTGTTTTTT
CDR3: CASSFFRTSGANEKLFF

V: TRBV9
D: .
J: TRBJ2-7
size: .
DNA: TGTGCCAGCAGCGTAACCCGAGACTCCTACGAGCAGTACTTC
CDR3: CASSVTRDSYEQYF

V: TRBV9
D: .
J: TRBJ1-2
size: .
DNA: TGTGCCAGCAGCGTCGACCGAAAGACAGGAATTTATGGCTACACCTTC
CDR3: CASSVDRKTGIYGYTF

V: TRBV11-2
D: .
J: TRBJ2-3
size: .
DNA: TGTGCCAGCAGCTTAGATCGGGGTACAGATACGCAGTATTTT
CDR3: CASSLDRGTDTQYF

V: TRBV7-9
D: .
J: TRBJ1-2
size: .
DNA: TGTGCCAGCACCTTCTCTGCCCTGGGGGCGCGGTATGGCTACACCTTC
CDR3: CASTFSALGARYGYTF

V: TRBV4-3
D: .
J: TRBJ1-1
size: .
DNA: TGCGCCAGCAGCCAATGGTGGGAGTCCACTGAAGCTTTCTTT
CDR3: CASSQWWESTEAFF

V: TRBV6-5
D: .
J: TRBJ2-3
size: once
DNA: TGTGCCAGCAGACCGGCGGGCGCAGATACGCAGTATTTT
CDR3: CASRPAGADTQYF

V: TRBV9
D: .
J: TRBJ1-1
size: .
DNA: TGTGCCAGCTCCCTCGGGGGGTGGGAGTCTGAAGCTTTCTTT
CDR3: CASSLGGWESEAFF

V: TRBV19
D: .
J: TRBJ1-2
size: .
DNA: TGTGCCAGTAGTATAGTTATCGGCGGCTATGGCTACACCTTC
CDR3: CASSIVIGGYGYTF

V: TRBV7-6
D: TRBD2
J: TRBJ2-5
size: .
DNA: TGTGCCAGCAGCTTAGTATCGGGGGGGTACCAAGAGACCCAGTACTTC
CDR3: CASSLVSGGYQETQYF

V: TRBV4-2
D: .
J: TRBJ1-3
size: .
DNA: TGTGCCAGCAGCCAAGAGCGGGGCAGCTTCTCTGGAAACACCATATATTTT
CDR3: CASSQERGSFSGNTIYF

V: TRBV4-3
D: TRBD2
J: TRBJ2-5
size: .
DNA: TGCGCCAGCAGCCAATCCCGGGGGGTGGAGACCCAGTACTTC
CDR3: CASSQSRGVETQYF

V: TRBV7-2
D: .
J: TRBJ2-1
size: .
DNA: TGTGCCAGCAGCCCAGACAGGTTCTACAATGAGCAGTTCTTC
CDR3: CASSPDRFYNEQFF

V: TRBV18
D: TRBD2
J: TRBJ2-1
size: .
DNA: TGTGCCAGCTCACCTAGCGGGGGCCTATACAATGAGCAGTTCTTC
CDR3: CASSPSGGLYNEQFF

V: TRBV6-1
D: TRBD2
J: TRBJ2-2
size: .
DNA: TGTGCCAGCAGTGCTACTAGCGGTCTCAACACCGGGGAGCTGTTTTTT
CDR3: CASSATSGLNTGELFF

V: TRBV7-3
D: TRBD1
J: TRBJ1-2
size: once
DNA: TGTGCCAGTCGACAAGACAGGGCCCACTATGGCTACACCTTC
CDR3: CASRQDRAHYGYTF

V: TRBV7-2
D: TRBD2
J: TRBJ2-1
size: once
DNA: TGTGCCAGCAGCTTATTGATCTTTAGCGGGGCCCCCTCCTACAATGAGCAGTTCTTC
CDR3: CASSLLIFSGAPSYNEQFF

V: TRBV6-1
D: .
J: TRBJ1-2
size: .
DNA: TGTGCCAGCAGCGCCAGGGGATTTATCTATGGCTACACCTTC
CDR3: CASSARGFIYGYTF

V: TRBV7-2
D: .
J: TRBJ1-6
size: .
DNA: TGTGCCAGCACTCAAGGGAGCTCCTATAATTCACCCCTCCACTTT
CDR3: CASTQGSSYNSPLHF

V: TRBV18
D: TRBD1
J: TRBJ1-1
size: .
DNA: TGTGCCAGCTCGCGGACAGGGCTGGAGACTGAAGCTTTCTTT
CDR3: CASSRTGLETEAFF

V: TRBV6-5
D: .
J: TRBJ1-2
size: .
DNA: TGTGCCAGCAGCCTTGAGAGGACTGCACACTATGGCTACACCTTC
CDR3: CASSLERTAHYGYTF

V: TRBV5-1
D: .
J: TRBJ1-3
size: .
DNA: TGCGCCAGCAGCTTGGTTTTTTCAGACTCAAACTCTGGAAACACCATATATTTT
CDR3: CASSLVFSDSNSGNTIYF

V: TRBV7-8
D: .
J: TRBJ1-6
size: .
DNA: TGTGCCAGCAGTGCCATACTCTATAATTCACCCCTCCACTTT
CDR3: CASSAILYNSPLHF

V: TRBV15
D: TRBD1
J: TRBJ1-4
size: .
DNA: TGTGCCACCAGCCGACCTTTACAGGGGTATGAAAAACTGTTTTTT
CDR3: CATSRPLQGYEKLFF

V: TRBV6-5
D: .
J: TRBJ2-1
size: .
DNA: TGTGCCAGCAGTTACTCAGGGGATAGCTCCTACAATGAGCAGTTCTTC
CDR3: CASSYSGDSSYNEQFF

V: TRBV10-3
D: .
J: TRBJ1-5
size: .
DNA: TGTGCCATCAGTGAAGGAGGGTATCAGCCCCAGCATTTT
CDR3: CAISEGGYQPQHF

V: TRBV11-2
D: .
J: TRBJ1-1
size: .
DNA: TGTGCCAGCAGCTTAGGGCAACGAAGGGGTACTGAAGCTTTCTTT
CDR3: CASSLGQRRGTEAFF

V: TRBV27
D: TRBD1
J: TRBJ1-2
size: .
DNA: TGTGCCAGCAGTTTAGTCCCCAGGGGGCTCGGCTATGGCTACACCTTC
CDR3: CASSLVPRGLGYGYTF

V: TRBV21-1
D: .
J: TRBJ2-2
size: .
DNA: TGTGCCAGCAGCAAAGGGGACAGGCCGGACACCGGGGAGCTGTTTTTT
CDR3: CASSKGDRPDTGELFF

V: TRBV6-5
D: .
J: TRBJ2-1
size: .
DNA: TGTGCCAGCAGCCCTGCTGGAGATGAGCAGTTCTTC
CDR3: CASSPAGDEQFF

V: TRBV6-6
D: .
J: TRBJ2-5
size: .
DNA: TGTGCCAGCAGTTACTCGGGCGCCCCCCCCGATTCCCAGTACTTC
CDR3: CASSYSGAPPDSQYF

V: TRBV25-1
D: .
J: TRBJ1-4
size: .
DNA: TGTGCCAGCAGTGAATGGCCGGGAAAACTGTTTTTT
CDR3: CASSEWPGKLFF

V: TRBV7-3
D: .
J: TRBJ2-7
size: .
DNA: TGTGCCAGCAGCTTGGGACACTACTACGAGCAGTACTTC
CDR3: CASSLGHYYEQYF

V: TRBV18
D: .
J: TRBJ1-5
size: .
DNA: TGTGCCAGCTCACCAACGGAGGGGATGAATCAGCCCCAGCATTTT
CDR3: CASSPTEGMNQPQHF

V: TRBV4-2
D: TRBD1
J: TRBJ1-2
size: .
DNA: TGTGCCAGCAGCCCAGGGGGAGGTGGTGGCTACACCTTC
CDR3: CASSPGGGGGYTF